Presented here are 9 T cell receptor beta chains from one specimen sequenced in a study of T-cell memory formation after mild COVID-19. TCRdb re-analysed the 5' RACE reads in MiXCR, keeping a single row per CDR3 protein. The table records 550,000 to 650,000 distinct CDR3 sequences, roughly a sixth of them present only once. Material: PBMCs or a T cell subset sorted from them (not recorded which). The receptors shown here come from an adult woman who had mild COVID-19 (a few samples of this study predate the infection). Cell type and time point are not known.

This clonotype turned up a few times. The rearrangement joins TRBV20-1 to TRBJ2-3; 11 positions match TRBD2. Germline V lookup: CDR1 DFQATT, CDR2 SNEGSKA (reference sequence). V shed 0 bases, J shed 2 bases, and the junction held 7 bases outside the gene matches. The CDR3 runs 17 residues. The CDR3 DNA is TGCAGTGCTAGAGATCCGAGACTAGCGGGGCTCACAGATACGCAGTATTTT. This gives the protein CSARDPRLAGLTDTQYF.

The CDR3 region has the DNA TGTGCCAGCAGTTATCTCCTAGGGCCCAAGGGCATTCAGTACTTC. Translating it yields CASSYLLGPKGIQYF. The chain combines TRBV6-6 with TRBJ2-4; D uncertain. Trimming stripped 3 bases from V and 9 bases from J, with 18 bases between. This CDR3 region has 15 residues. CDR1 is MNHNY, CDR2 SVGAGI, per germline (reference sequence).

This clonotype was picked up a small number of times. This rearrangement joins TRBV7-9 to TRBJ2-5; 7 positions match TRBD2. This CDR3 region has 15 residues. Looked up from germline, CDR1 is SEHNR and CDR2 is FQNEAQ (reference sequence). V lost 1 base, J lost 6 bases, and 8 bases stayed unmatched. Here the CDR3 reads CASSLEAGEEQTQYF. The CDR3, as DNA: TGTGCCAGCAGCTTAGAGGCGGGAGAGGAACAGACCCAGTACTTC.

This clonotype was counted between two and nine times. The CDR3 here is CASSLGDSVYEQYF. CDR3 coding DNA: TGTGCCAGCAGCTTAGGGGACAGCGTTTACGAGCAGTACTTC. This rearrangement joins TRBV7-2 to TRBJ2-7, with 7 bases matching TRBD1. Germline V gene data show CDR1 as SGHTA and CDR2 as FQGNSA. This CDR3 comprises 14 residues. Trimming cost V 1 base and J 4 bases; bases outside gene matches: 4. Looking up the rest from reference TRBV7-2 and TRBJ2-7 gives the full variable domain: GAGVSQSPSNKVTEKGKDVELRCDPISGHTALYWYRQSLGQGLEFLIYFQGNSAPDKSGLPSDRFSAERTGGSVSTLTIQRTQQEDSAVYLCASSLGDSVYEQYFGPGTRLTVT.

This clonotype showed up just a few times. The chain couples TRBV20-1 to TRBJ1-3, with TRBD1 matching 7 bases. The CDR3 extends over 14 amino acids. Germline-derived CDR1 and CDR2 are DFQATT and SNEGSKA (reference sequence). J gave up 4 bases and V 4 bases, and 7 bases lay outside the gene matches. CDR3 in amino acids: CSAKGAYWGNTIYF. CDR3 in DNA: TGCAGTGCTAAGGGGGCCTATTGGGGAAACACCATATATTTT.

This clonotype has at least ten counts. The chain employs TRBV7-2 and TRBJ2-7, with TRBD2 identical over 7 bases. CDR3 length equals 16 residues. Trimming took 1 base from V and 6 from J; bases not matched to a gene: 12. Germline loops: CDR1 SGHTA, CDR2 FQGNSA. The CDR3 here is CASSLEGAGIATEQYF. The CDR3 bases are TGTGCCAGCAGCTTAGAGGGAGCGGGAATTGCTACCGAGCAGTACTTC.

CDR3 DNA: TGTGCCAGCAGCTTGGTCCGGCTTGTGCGGCCCTACGAGCAGTACTTC. Its protein is CASSLVRLVRPYEQYF. The chain combines TRBV5-6 with TRBJ2-7; D unresolved. The V end was cut by 0 bases, the J end by 2 bases, with 15 bases between. CDR3 length: 16 residues. The germline gives CDR1 SGHDT, CDR2 YYEEEE.

At least ten counts were recorded for this clonotype. The V call is TRBV20-1, the J call TRBJ2-3; TRBD2 agrees at 10 bases. CDR3 length: 16 residues. V shed 6 bases, J shed 1 base, and the junction held 10 bases outside the gene matches. Germline V gives CDR1 DFQATT, CDR2 SNEGSKA (reference sequence). CDR3 loop: CSAALSGGAGTDTQYF. The CDR3 coding sequence is TGCAGTGCCGCCCTCAGCGGGGGGGCCGGCACAGATACGCAGTATTTT.

This clonotype came up a few times. The CDR3 here is CASTIRRGGTEAFF. DNA for the CDR3: TGTGCCAGCACCATCAGGCGCGGGGGGACTGAAGCTTTCTTT. The rearrangement uses TRBV27 and TRBJ1-1; TRBD1 might be the D (5 bases). This CDR3 spans 14 amino acids. V gave up 7 bases and J gave up 5 bases, with 17 bases separating them. Germline-derived CDR1 and CDR2 are MNHEY and SMNVEV (reference sequence).